The present T cell receptor beta chain was sequenced within a study of T cell responses to AZD1222 COVID-19 vaccine. The table came from immunoSEQ multiplex PCR; TCRdb's copy has only in-frame clones and leaves some out. The sample carries more than 85,000 clones, roughly 89% recorded once. General study findings and limits: Mostly white British, mostly female donors; authors suggested clonal diversity may be underestimated. Repertoire sampling was restricted to post-peak T cell response timepoints. Spike-wide coverage was observed for vaccine-associated CD4 TCRs, with dominant responses at 160-218 and 743-854.

V dropped 7 bases and J dropped 0 bases, with 14 bases sitting between them. Germline CDR1 is SQVTM and CDR2 is ANQGSEA. CDR3 length: 14 amino acids. It was second doses at about 4 or about 12 weeks that were pooled. Worth noting for this clone: Its target is unknown.

The receptor was isolated from an adult who received the AZD1222 COVID-19 vaccine. This chain uses TRBV29-1 with TRBJ2-3; D not resolved. Sequences were derived from peripheral blood, sampled 28 days after the second AZD1222 dose. CDR3 in DNA: TGCAGCGCCGAGGATCATAGTAGCACAGATACGCAGTATTTT. This codes for CSAEDHSSTDTQYF.